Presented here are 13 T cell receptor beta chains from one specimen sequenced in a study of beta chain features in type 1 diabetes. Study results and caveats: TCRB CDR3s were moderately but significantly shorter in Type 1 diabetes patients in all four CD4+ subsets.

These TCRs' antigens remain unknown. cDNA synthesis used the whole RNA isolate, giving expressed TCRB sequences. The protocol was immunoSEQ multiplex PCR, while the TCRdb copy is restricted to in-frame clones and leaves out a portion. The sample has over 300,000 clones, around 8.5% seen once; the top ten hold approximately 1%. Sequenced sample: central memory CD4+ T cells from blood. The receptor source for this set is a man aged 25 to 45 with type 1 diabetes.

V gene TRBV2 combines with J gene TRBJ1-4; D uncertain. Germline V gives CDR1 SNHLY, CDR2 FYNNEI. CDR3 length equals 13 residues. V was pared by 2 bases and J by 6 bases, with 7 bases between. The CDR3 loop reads CASSELGYEKLFF. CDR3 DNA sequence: TGTGCCAGCAGTGAATTGGGGTATGAAAAACTGTTTTTT.

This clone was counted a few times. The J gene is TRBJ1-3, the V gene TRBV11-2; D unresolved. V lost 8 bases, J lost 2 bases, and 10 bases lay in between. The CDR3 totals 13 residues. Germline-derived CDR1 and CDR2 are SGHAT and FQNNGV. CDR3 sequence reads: CASGREAGNTIYF. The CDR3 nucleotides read TGTGCCAGCGGCCGGGAGGCTGGAAACACCATATATTTT.

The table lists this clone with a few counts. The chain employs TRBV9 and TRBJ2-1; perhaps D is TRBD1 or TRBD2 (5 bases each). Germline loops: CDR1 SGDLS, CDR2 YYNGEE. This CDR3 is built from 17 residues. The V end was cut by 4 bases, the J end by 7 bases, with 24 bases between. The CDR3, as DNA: TGTGCCAGCAGCTCCCGAGGGGACGTGGGTGGTGGAAATGAGCAGTTCTTC. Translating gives CASSSRGDVGGGNEQFF.

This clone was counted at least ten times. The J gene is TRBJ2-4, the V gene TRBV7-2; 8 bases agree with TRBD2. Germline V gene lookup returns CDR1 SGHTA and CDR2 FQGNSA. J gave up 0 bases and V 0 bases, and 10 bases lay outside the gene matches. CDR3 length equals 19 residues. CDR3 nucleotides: TGTGCCAGCAGCTTAGCCGATGGCAGTAGCGGGGAAGCCAAAAACATTCAGTACTTC. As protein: CASSLADGSSGEAKNIQYF.

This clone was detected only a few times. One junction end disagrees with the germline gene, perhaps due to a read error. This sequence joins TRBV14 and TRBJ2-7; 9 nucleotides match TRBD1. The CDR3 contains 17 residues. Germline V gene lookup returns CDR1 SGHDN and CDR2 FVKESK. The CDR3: CASSQDYWGTGSSEQYF. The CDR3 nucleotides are TGTGCCAGCAGCCAAGACTATTGGGGGACAGGGTCCTCCGAGCAGTACTTC.

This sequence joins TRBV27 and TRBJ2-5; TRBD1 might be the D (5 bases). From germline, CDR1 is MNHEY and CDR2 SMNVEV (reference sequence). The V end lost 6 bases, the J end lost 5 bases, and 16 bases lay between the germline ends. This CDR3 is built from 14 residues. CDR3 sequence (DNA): TGTGCCAGCAGCCTCTCAGGGTATATGGAGACCCAGTACTTC. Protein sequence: CASSLSGYMETQYF.

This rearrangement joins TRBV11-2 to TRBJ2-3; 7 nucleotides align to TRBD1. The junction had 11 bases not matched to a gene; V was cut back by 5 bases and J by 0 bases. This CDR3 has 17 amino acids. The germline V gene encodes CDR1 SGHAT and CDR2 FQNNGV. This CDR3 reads CASSLLRGTSSTDTQYF. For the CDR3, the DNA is TGTGCCAGCAGCCTTCTCAGGGGGACGTCTAGCACAGATACGCAGTATTTT.

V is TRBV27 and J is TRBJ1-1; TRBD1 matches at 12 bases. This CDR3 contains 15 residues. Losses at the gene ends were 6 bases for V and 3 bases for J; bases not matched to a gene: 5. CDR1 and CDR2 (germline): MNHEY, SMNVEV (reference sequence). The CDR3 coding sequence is TGTGCCAGCAGGGGACAGGGGGCGCAGGACACTGAAGCTTTCTTT. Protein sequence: CASRGQGAQDTEAFF.

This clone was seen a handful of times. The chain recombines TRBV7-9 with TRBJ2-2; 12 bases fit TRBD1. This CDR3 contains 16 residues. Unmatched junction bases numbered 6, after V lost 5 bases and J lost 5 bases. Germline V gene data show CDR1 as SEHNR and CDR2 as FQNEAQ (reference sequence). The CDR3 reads CASSIRDRGRTGELFF. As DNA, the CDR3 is TGTGCCAGCAGCATTCGGGACAGGGGGCGAACCGGGGAGCTGTTTTTT.

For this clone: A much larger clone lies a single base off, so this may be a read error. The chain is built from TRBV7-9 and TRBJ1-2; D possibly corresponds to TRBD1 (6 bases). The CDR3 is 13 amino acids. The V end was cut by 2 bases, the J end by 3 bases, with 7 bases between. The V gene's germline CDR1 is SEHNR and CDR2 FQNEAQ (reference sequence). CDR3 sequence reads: CASSLNRDYGYTF. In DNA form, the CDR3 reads TGTGCCAGCAGCTTAAACAGGGACTATGGCTACACCTTC.

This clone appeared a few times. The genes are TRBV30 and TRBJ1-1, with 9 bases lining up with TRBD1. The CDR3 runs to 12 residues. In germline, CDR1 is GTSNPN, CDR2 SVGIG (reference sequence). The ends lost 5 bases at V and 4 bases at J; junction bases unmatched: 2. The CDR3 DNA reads TGTGCCTGGGGGACAGGGCCCACTGAAGCTTTCTTT. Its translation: CAWGTGPTEAFF.

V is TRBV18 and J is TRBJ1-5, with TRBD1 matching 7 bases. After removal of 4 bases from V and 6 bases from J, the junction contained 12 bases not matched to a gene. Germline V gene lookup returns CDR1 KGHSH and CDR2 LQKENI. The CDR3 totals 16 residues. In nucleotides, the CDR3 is TGTGCCAGCTCACGGGACCAAGAGGGGGCAGGTCAGCCCCAGCATTTT. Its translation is CASSRDQEGAGQPQHF.

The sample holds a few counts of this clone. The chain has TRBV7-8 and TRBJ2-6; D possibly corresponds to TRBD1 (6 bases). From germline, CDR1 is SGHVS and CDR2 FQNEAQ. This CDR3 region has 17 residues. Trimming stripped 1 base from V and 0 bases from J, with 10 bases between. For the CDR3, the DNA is TGTGCCAGCAGCTTAGTCTCGGACAGCTCTGGGGCCAACGTCCTGACTTTC. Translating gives CASSLVSDSSGANVLTF.